This T cell receptor beta chain was sequenced for a study of beta chain features in type 1 diabetes. Across the whole study: Healthy donors and patients had similar age, gender and cell yields.

Study-wide findings and caveats: Unsettled here was the matter of whether HLA type influences TCRB rearrangement. Moderately but significantly shorter TCRB CDR3s were found in Type 1 diabetes patients in all four CD4+ subsets. VDJ junctions from patients with type 1 diabetes contained fewer insertions and more deletions.

V was trimmed by 5 bases and J by 4 bases, leaving 16 bases between them. CDR1 is MDHEN and CDR2 is SYDVKM in the germline V gene. The CDR3 covers 15 residues. Sorted populations all had greater than 95% purity. The study reverse transcribed the entire isolated RNA, so it sequenced expressed TCRB transcripts. Produced via immunoSEQ multiplex PCR; TCRdb's table is partial and in-frame only. Found here are approximately 280,000 clones, 15% of them singletons; the top ten hold approximately 0.015%. Comment on this clone: Its antigen is as yet unknown.

The V gene is TRBV28, the J gene TRBJ2-3; the D is unclear. This receptor was identified in a man between 18 and 29 years old with type 1 diabetes. The sequenced sample consisted of naive CD4+ T cells from blood. CDR3 bases: TGTGCCAGCAGTGAACATATGGCCCCCCCAGATACGCAGTATTTT. Protein: CASSEHMAPPDTQYF.